Below, 27 T cell receptor beta chains from the same sample are listed, as sequenced in a study of T cells in Graves' hyperthyroidism and ophthalmopathy. Researchers took RNA transcripts and amplified the TCR beta CDR3 regions from them. The HTBI primer set drove a first-round RT-PCR of the TCR CDR3. TCRdb reanalysed the multiplex PCR reads using MiXCR and keeps one entry per CDR3 protein. The sample has roughly 500,000 distinct CDR3 sequences; approximately 25% are singletons. Sequences were obtained from blood. The receptor source for this set is a woman in her twenties or thirties with Graves' ophthalmopathy.

This clonotype has only a few counts. This may stem from a read error, because a much larger clone lies one nucleotide away. The rearrangement links TRBV5-1 to TRBJ1-3; tentative D call: TRBD1 (5 bases). CDR1 SGHRS and CDR2 YFSETQ come from the germline V gene. The CDR3 consists of 15 residues. The CDR3 loop reads CASANGASGGNTIDF. The CDR3 bases are TGCGCCAGCGCCAACGGGGCGAGTGGCGGAAACACCATAGATTTT.

The sample holds a few counts of this clonotype. The chain has TRBV15 and TRBJ1-5; 7 positions agree with TRBD1. Germline V gene sequence: CDR1 LNHNV, CDR2 YYDKDF (reference sequence). V trimming: 1 base; J trimming: 0 bases; junction bases outside the gene matches: 3. The CDR3 runs to 16 residues. DNA for the CDR3: TGTGCCACCAGCAGAGGTAGGGACAGTAGCAATCAGCCCCAGCATTTT. Its protein product is CATSRGRDSSNQPQHF.

In its sample, this clonotype was seen many times. This chain uses TRBV11-2 with TRBJ2-7; possibly TRBD1 for D (6 bases). Trimming stripped 6 bases from V and 4 bases from J, with 19 bases between. Germline CDR1 SGHAT, CDR2 FQNNGV. The CDR3 consists of 15 residues. The CDR3 spells CASRVDYLRGYEQYF. The CDR3 DNA sequence: TGTGCCAGCAGGGTGGATTACCTCAGGGGATACGAGCAGTACTTC.

This clonotype turned up a few times. This chain connects TRBV4-1 to TRBJ1-3; no reliable D call. V lost 3 bases, J lost 0 bases, and 9 bases lay in between. Germline lookup yields CDR1 MGHRA and CDR2 YSYEKL. The CDR3 length is 15 residues. The CDR3 sequence: CASSQREGSGNTIYF. CDR3 bases: TGCGCCAGCAGCCAGAGGGAGGGCTCTGGAAACACCATATATTTT.

As regards this clonotype: The CDR3 does not close with the conserved phenylalanine or tryptophan, likely indicating a read error. It is unclear where the CDR3 begins or ends on the DNA, so no DNA is shown, and the CDR3 is as TCRdb lists it. The chain uses TRBV10-3 and TRBJ1-1. Germline values: CDR1 ENHRY, CDR2 SYGVKD. From its first to its last residue, the CDR3 has 15 amino acids. CDR3 in amino acids: CAISESDRLNTEACY.

This clonotype was observed a handful of times. The V gene is TRBV11-2, the J gene TRBJ2-6; 9 positions match TRBD1. CDR1 and CDR2 from the germline V gene are SGHAT and FQNNGV. The CDR3 length is 17 residues. V shed 5 bases and J 2 bases; nucleotides not matched to a gene: 7. CDR3 sequence (DNA): TGTGCCAGCAGCCAAGGACAGGGGAAAGCTGGGGCCAACGTCCTGACTTTC. Translating gives CASSQGQGKAGANVLTF.

This clonotype appeared many times. This sequence joins TRBV18 and TRBJ1-1; TRBD1 is a possible D gene (5 bases). This CDR3 has 14 amino acids. The V end lost 5 bases, the J end lost 1 base, and 11 bases lay between the germline ends. The germline V gene has CDR1 KGHSH and CDR2 LQKENI. CDR3 sequence: CASSVSTANTEAFF. The CDR3 bases are TGTGCCAGCTCAGTCTCGACAGCGAACACTGAAGCTTTCTTT.

This clonotype has just a few counts. J is TRBJ2-2 and V is TRBV7-9; 7 bases map to TRBD2. This CDR3 has 15 residues. Looked up from germline, CDR1 is SEHNR and CDR2 is FQNEAQ (reference sequence). Trimming at V came to 2 bases and at J to 3 bases, leaving 3 bases not matched to a gene. The CDR3 sequence: CASSLWGGDTGELFF. The CDR3 DNA follows: TGTGCCAGCAGCTTATGGGGGGGAGACACCGGGGAGCTGTTTTTT.

CDR3 protein: CASSQDPNRITYEQYF. The CDR3 DNA sequence: TGTGCCAGCAGCCAAGACCCTAACCGAATTACCTACGAGCAGTACTTC. The V and J genes are TRBV4-2 and TRBJ2-7, with unresolved D. V gave up 0 bases and J gave up 2 bases, with 14 bases separating them. The CDR3 consists of 16 residues. CDR1 LGHNA and CDR2 YNFKEQ come from the germline V gene.

This clonotype was seen at least ten times. This rearrangement joins TRBV6-5 to TRBJ1-2; TRBD1 is a possible D gene (5 bases). The CDR3 covers 15 residues. The V end lost 0 bases, the J end lost 4 bases, and 12 bases lay between the germline ends. Germline assignment: CDR1 MNHEY and CDR2 SVGAGI. CDR3 DNA sequence: TGTGCCAGCAGTTACTCGGGCAGGGCTGGCTATGGCTACACCTTC. It translates to CASSYSGRAGYGYTF.

The V and J genes are TRBV28 and TRBJ1-3; D ambiguous. Per germline, CDR1 MDHEN and CDR2 SYDVKM. This CDR3 region has 19 residues. Between the trimmed V and J ends, which lost 7 bases and 2 bases, there was a span of 27 bases. CDR3 sequence (DNA): TGTGCCAGCACCAATACTTCTCACCTGCGAGGGTTTACTGGAAACACCATATATTTT. This codes for CASTNTSHLRGFTGNTIYF.

This clonotype was counted many times. CDR3 sequence reads: CASSQEWSGGYTF. DNA of the CDR3: TGTGCCAGCAGCCAAGAGTGGAGTGGTGGCTACACCTTC. The chain uses TRBV14 and TRBJ1-2, with D unclear. The CDR3 has 13 amino acids. V was pared by 0 bases and J by 7 bases, with 9 bases between. The germline CDR1 and CDR2 sequences are SGHDN and FVKESK.

V and J are TRBV2 and TRBJ2-5; 8 bases fit TRBD2. Germline values: CDR1 SNHLY, CDR2 FYNNEI. V dropped 3 bases and J dropped 1; count of bases not matched to a gene: 4. The CDR3 consists of 15 residues. The CDR3 reads CASSELAGIQETQYF. CDR3 sequence (DNA): TGTGCCAGCAGTGAGCTAGCGGGTATCCAAGAGACCCAGTACTTC.

There are many counts of this clonotype. This chain joins TRBV20-1 and TRBJ2-5, with D perhaps TRBD1 (5 bases). Germline lookup yields CDR1 DFQATT and CDR2 SNEGSKA (reference sequence). CDR3 length equals 13 residues. Trimming cost V 2 bases and J 2 bases, with 9 bases left between them. CDR3: CSARPTGQETQYF. In DNA form, the CDR3 reads TGCAGTGCTAGACCCACAGGACAAGAGACCCAGTACTTC.

This chain uses TRBV28 with TRBJ2-7; 9 bases map to TRBD1. The CDR3 loop spans 15 amino acids. V trimming: 5 bases; J trimming: 5 bases; junction bases outside the gene matches: 10. Germline CDR1 MDHEN, CDR2 SYDVKM. The CDR3 DNA reads as TGTGCCAGCAGTCCCAACCGGGACAGGGATGACGAGCAGTACTTC. It codes for CASSPNRDRDDEQYF.

This clonotype showed up just a few times. The conserved closing phenylalanine or tryptophan is absent in this CDR3, likely reflecting a read error. It is unclear where the CDR3 begins or ends on the DNA, so no DNA is shown, and the CDR3 is as TCRdb lists it. The chain joins TRBV3-1 to TRBJ2-7; the table's D gene call, TRBD2, was not cross checked with the DNA. Termini included, the CDR3 measures 13 amino acids. CDR1 and CDR2 from the germline V gene are LGHDT and YNNKEL (reference sequence). The CDR3 is CASSQEPGLAGGG.

At least ten counts were recorded for this clonotype. CDR3 sequence reads: CAIREVLAGGQETQYF. The CDR3 nucleotides are TGTGCCATCCGGGAAGTTCTAGCGGGGGGCCAAGAGACCCAGTACTTC. This rearrangement joins TRBV10-3 to TRBJ2-5; 11 bases match TRBD2. Germline V CDR1 and CDR2: ENHRY, SYGVKD. V lost 8 bases, J lost 1 base, and 9 bases stayed unmatched. CDR3 length equals 16 residues.

This clonotype occurred a few times. The CDR3 loop is CASSLRARYGYTF. CDR3 coding DNA: TGTGCCAGCAGTCTCAGGGCCCGCTATGGCTACACCTTC. The chain links TRBV12-3 or TRBV12-4 to TRBJ1-2, with D maybe TRBD1 (5 bases). The CDR3 has 13 amino acids. The V gene lost 5 bases and the J gene lost 4 bases, with 11 bases spanning the gap.

The V gene is TRBV29-1, the J gene TRBJ2-2, with TRBD1 as a possible D gene (6 bases). Germline CDR1 SQVTM, CDR2 ANQGSEA. Between the trimmed V and J ends, which lost 7 bases and 6 bases, there was a span of 15 bases. This CDR3 has 13 residues. For the CDR3, the DNA is TGCAGCGCAAGACAGGCCCGCGCCGGGGAGCTGTTTTTT. Its translation: CSARQARAGELFF.

This rearrangement joins TRBV4-1 to TRBJ1-2; D possibly corresponds to TRBD1 (6 bases). There are 15 residues in the CDR3. Germline V CDR1 and CDR2: MGHRA, YSYEKL. Trimming cost V 4 bases and J 3 bases, with 15 bases left between them. The DNA for the CDR3 is TGCGCCAGCAGCCGGGGGGCTCCCGATTACTATGGCTACACCTTC. Protein sequence: CASSRGAPDYYGYTF.

Note on this clonotype: Likely a read error: the CDR3 ends without its conserved phenylalanine or tryptophan. Because the CDR3's place on the DNA is in doubt, the DNA is left out and the CDR3 is given as listed by TCRdb. The J gene is TRBJ1-1, the V gene TRBV6-5. Per germline, CDR1 MNHEY and CDR2 SVGAGI. Counting both end residues, the CDR3 totals 15 amino acids. The CDR3: CASSYDGVAKTEACL.

In its sample, this clonotype was seen many times. This chain uses TRBV11-2 with TRBJ1-2, with TRBD1 as a possible D gene (5 bases). V was clipped by 6 bases and J by 6 bases, with 14 bases between them. This CDR3 has 13 amino acids. Germline V lookup: CDR1 SGHAT, CDR2 FQNNGV. The CDR3 spells CASSLSGRDGYTF. CDR3 coding DNA: TGTGCCAGCAGTCTCTCCGGCAGGGATGGCTACACCTTC.

This sequence joins TRBV28 and TRBJ1-1; D is uncertain. With 6 bases removed from V and 6 bases from J, the gap between germline ends came to 20 bases. In germline, CDR1 is MDHEN, CDR2 SYDVKM. The CDR3 is made up of 15 amino acids. The DNA for the CDR3 is TGTGCCAGCAGCAGTCCTCAGGACCCGATAGCTGAAGCTTTCTTT. It specifies CASSSPQDPIAEAFF.

This clonotype appeared many times. The V and J genes are TRBV20-1 and TRBJ1-5, with a possible D match to TRBD1 (6 bases). V lost 3 bases, J lost 7 bases, and 22 bases lay in between. Germline loops: CDR1 DFQATT, CDR2 SNEGSKA (reference sequence). The CDR3 has 16 residues. The CDR3 loop reads CSARRGGYRVDQPQHF. The CDR3 DNA sequence: TGCAGTGCTAGGAGGGGGGGCTATCGTGTCGACCAGCCCCAGCATTTT.

Only a few counts were recorded for this clonotype. CDR3 protein: CASSQDVSGANVLTF. CDR3 sequence (DNA): TGTGCCAGCAGCCAAGATGTATCCGGGGCCAACGTCCTGACTTTC. This chain uses TRBV3-1 with TRBJ2-6; D not certain. This CDR3 has 15 residues. V was trimmed by 0 bases and J by 4 bases, leaving 7 bases between them. Germline CDR1 LGHDT, CDR2 YNNKEL (reference sequence).

The chain uses TRBV11-2 and TRBJ1-1; perhaps TRBD1 as D (6 bases). From germline, CDR1 is SGHAT and CDR2 FQNNGV. The length of the CDR3 is 16 residues. With 5 bases removed from V and 4 bases from J, the gap between germline ends came to 20 bases. The CDR3 sequence: CASSQIPRGRGTEAFF. CDR3 sequence (DNA): TGTGCCAGCAGCCAAATACCCAGGGGTCGCGGCACTGAAGCTTTCTTT.

The chain has TRBV29-1 and TRBJ2-7; 9 bases match TRBD1. Germline values: CDR1 SQVTM, CDR2 ANQGSEA. J lost 3 bases, V lost 5 bases, and 8 bases had no gene match. The CDR3 covers 14 residues. DNA for the CDR3: TGCAGCGTTCTCGACAGGGGGGGCCTCTACGAGCAGTACTTC. Amino acids: CSVLDRGGLYEQYF.